This record looks at one TCR beta chain sequence and its context. Patients yielded 1 to 8 samples each, pretreatment and on-treatment. TCR analog templates of synthetic origin were spiked into each PCR. This table comes from immunoSEQ multiplex PCR, and its TCRdb copy is limited to in-frame clones, with some not included. The table lists 38,000 or so clones, around 82% of them singletons. This sample was taken from a study of PD-L1 blockade in urothelial cancer. Whole-study context: Median T cell yield from blood was 141,255.

The CDR3 has 16 residues. V gave up 6 bases and J gave up 7 bases; unmatched junction bases: 12. The germline CDR1 and CDR2 sequences are MNHEY and SMNVEV (reference sequence). The sample here was PBMCs, taken around atezolizumab (anti-PD-L1) treatment. The chain has TRBV27 and TRBJ2-7; 13 nucleotides line up with TRBD2. The TCR comes from a man between 60 and 70 years old with urothelial cancer. This chain's CDR3 is CASRERTSGRGGEQYF. Here the CDR3 DNA reads TGTGCCAGCAGGGAACGGACTAGCGGGAGAGGGGGTGAGCAGTACTTC.